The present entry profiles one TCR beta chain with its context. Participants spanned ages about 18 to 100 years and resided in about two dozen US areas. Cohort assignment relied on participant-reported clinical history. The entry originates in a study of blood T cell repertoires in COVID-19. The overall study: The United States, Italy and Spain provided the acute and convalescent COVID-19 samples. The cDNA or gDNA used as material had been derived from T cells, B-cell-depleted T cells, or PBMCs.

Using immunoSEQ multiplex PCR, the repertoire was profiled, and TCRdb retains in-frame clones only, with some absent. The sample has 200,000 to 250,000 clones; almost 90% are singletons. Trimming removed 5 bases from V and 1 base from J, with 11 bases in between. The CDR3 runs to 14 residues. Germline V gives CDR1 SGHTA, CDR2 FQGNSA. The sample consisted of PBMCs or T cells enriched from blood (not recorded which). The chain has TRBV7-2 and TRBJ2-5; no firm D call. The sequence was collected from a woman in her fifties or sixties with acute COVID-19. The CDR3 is CASSPRFIQETQYF. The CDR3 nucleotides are TGTGCCAGCAGCCCCCGGTTCATCCAAGAGACCCAGTACTTC.